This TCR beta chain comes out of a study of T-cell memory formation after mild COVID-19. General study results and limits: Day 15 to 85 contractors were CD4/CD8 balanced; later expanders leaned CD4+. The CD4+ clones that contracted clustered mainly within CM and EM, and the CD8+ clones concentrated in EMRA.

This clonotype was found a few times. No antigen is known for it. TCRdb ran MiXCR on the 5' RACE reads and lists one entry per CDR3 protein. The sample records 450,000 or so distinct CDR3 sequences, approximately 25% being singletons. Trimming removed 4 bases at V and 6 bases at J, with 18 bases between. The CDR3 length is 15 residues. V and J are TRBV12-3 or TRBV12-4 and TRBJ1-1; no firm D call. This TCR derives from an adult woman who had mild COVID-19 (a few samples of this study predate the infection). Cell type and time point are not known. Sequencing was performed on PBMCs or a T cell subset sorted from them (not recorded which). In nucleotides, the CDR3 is TGTGCCAGCAGTTACGGACCCGGTGGGTGGGCTGAAGCTTTCTTT. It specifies CASSYGPGGWAEAFF.